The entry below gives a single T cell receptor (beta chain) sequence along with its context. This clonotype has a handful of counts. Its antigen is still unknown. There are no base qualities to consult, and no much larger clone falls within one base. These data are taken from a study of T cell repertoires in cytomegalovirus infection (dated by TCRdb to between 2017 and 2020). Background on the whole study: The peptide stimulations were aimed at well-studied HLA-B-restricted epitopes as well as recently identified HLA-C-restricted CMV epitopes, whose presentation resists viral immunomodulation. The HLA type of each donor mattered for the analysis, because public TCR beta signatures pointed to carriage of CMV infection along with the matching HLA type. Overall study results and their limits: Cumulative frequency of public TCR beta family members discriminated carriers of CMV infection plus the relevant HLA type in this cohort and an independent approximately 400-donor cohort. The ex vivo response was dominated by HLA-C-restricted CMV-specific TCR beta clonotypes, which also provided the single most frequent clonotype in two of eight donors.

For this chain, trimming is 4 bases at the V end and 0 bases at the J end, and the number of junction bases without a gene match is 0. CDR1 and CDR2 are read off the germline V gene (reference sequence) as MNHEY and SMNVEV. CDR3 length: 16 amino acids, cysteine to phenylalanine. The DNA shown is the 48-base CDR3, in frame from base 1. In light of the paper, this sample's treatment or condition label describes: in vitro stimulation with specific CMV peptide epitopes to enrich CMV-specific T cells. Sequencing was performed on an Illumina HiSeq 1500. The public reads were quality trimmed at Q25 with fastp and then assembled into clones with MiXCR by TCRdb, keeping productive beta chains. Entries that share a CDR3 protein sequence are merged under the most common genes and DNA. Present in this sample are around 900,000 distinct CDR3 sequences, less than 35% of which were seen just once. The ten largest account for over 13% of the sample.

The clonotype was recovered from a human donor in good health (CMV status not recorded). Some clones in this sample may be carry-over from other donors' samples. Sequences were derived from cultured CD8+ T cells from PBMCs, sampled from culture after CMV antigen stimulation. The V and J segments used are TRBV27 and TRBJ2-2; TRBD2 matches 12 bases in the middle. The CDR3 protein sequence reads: CASSSSGGANTGELFF. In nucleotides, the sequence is TGTGCCAGCAGTTCTAGCGGGGGGGCGAACACCGGGGAGCTGTTTTTT.